This entry lists 28 T cell receptor beta chains sequenced from one sample in a study of shared clonotypes between healthy human individuals. Here immunoSEQ multiplex PCR was the method, and the copy in TCRdb shows in-frame clones only, minus some. Of about a million clones in the sample, 75% are singletons; the top ten hold nearly 1.5%. Input material: memory CD4+ T cells sorted from blood. Subset defined: CD45RA-negative fraction. These receptor sequences come from a man between 18 and 29 years old in good health.

Concerning this clone itself: Additional DNA sequences in this sample encode the identical CDR3. This sequence joins TRBV20-1 and TRBJ1-2; the D is unclear. The V and J ends lost 2 bases and 4 bases respectively, with 5 bases between them. This CDR3 is 11 amino acids long. From germline, CDR1 is DFQATT and CDR2 SNEGSKA (reference sequence). The CDR3 spells CSARRSYGYTF. CDR3 DNA: TGCAGTGCTAGACGGAGCTATGGCTACACCTTC.

The CDR3 nucleotides are TGCGCCAGCAGCGCCACTTCTAGCGGGCAGAGTAATGAGCAGTTCTTC. Translation gives CASSATSSGQSNEQFF. The rearrangement links TRBV5-1 to TRBJ2-1, with 8 bases that match TRBD2. V shed 4 bases and J 7 bases; nucleotides not matched to a gene: 13. The CDR3 totals 16 residues. Per germline, CDR1 SGHRS and CDR2 YFSETQ. The complete variable domain, with remaining parts taken from reference TRBV5-1 and TRBJ2-1, reads KAGVTQTPRYLIKTRGQQVTLSCSPISGHRSVSWYQQTPGQGLQFLFEYFSETQRNKGNFPGRFSGRQFSNSRSEMNVSTLELGDSALYLCASSATSSGQSNEQFFGPGTRLTVL.

The chain is built from TRBV5-1 and TRBJ1-3; weak D call: TRBD1 (6 bases). The CDR3 has 15 amino acids. V gave up 4 bases and J gave up 1 base, with 12 bases separating them. The germline V gene has CDR1 SGHRS and CDR2 YFSETQ. The CDR3 coding sequence is TGCGCCAGCAGCCCAGGGGAAAAATCTGGAAACACCATATATTTT. It encodes CASSPGEKSGNTIYF.

The V gene is TRBV12-5, the J gene TRBJ2-2; D is possibly TRBD2 (5 bases). The germline V gene has CDR1 LGHNT and CDR2 FRNRAP. The CDR3 sequence is 14 residues long. V lost 1 base to trimming and J lost 7 bases, with 10 bases between them. The CDR3 nucleotides read TGTGCTAGTGGTTTGGCTTTAGGGAGCGGGGAGCTGTTTTTT. As protein: CASGLALGSGELFF. Using reference TRBV12-5 and TRBJ2-2 for the parts outside the CDR3, the full variable domain is DARVTQTPRHKVTEMGQEVTMRCQPILGHNTVFWYRQTMMQGLELLAYFRNRAPLDDSGMPKDRFSAEMPDATLATLKIQPSEPRDSAVYFCASGLALGSGELFFGEGSRLTVL.

The chain carries TRBV29-1 and TRBJ1-1, with TRBD1 matching 12 bases. The CDR3 has 15 amino acids. Germline V gene data show CDR1 as SQVTM and CDR2 as ANQGSEA. V lost 7 bases and J lost 6; bases outside the gene matches: 12. CDR3: CSGSRDRGRRAEAFF. The CDR3 DNA reads as TGCAGCGGTAGCCGGGACAGGGGGCGCAGAGCTGAAGCTTTCTTT.

This rearrangement joins TRBV27 to TRBJ1-6; 7 positions match TRBD1. CDR3 length equals 13 residues. With V trimmed by 7 bases and J by 8 bases, 5 bases remained unmatched. The V gene's germline CDR1 is MNHEY and CDR2 SMNVEV (reference sequence). This CDR3 is CASKGQGDSPLHF. DNA of the CDR3: TGTGCCAGCAAGGGCCAGGGGGATTCACCCCTCCACTTT.

V usage is TRBV12-5 and J usage is TRBJ2-1; the D is unclear. The CDR3 sequence is 14 residues long. V was clipped by 2 bases and J by 5 bases, with 10 bases between them. CDR1 and CDR2 from the germline V gene are LGHNT and FRNRAP. Here the CDR3 reads CASGLPRGDNEQFF. DNA of the CDR3: TGTGCTAGTGGTTTGCCGCGAGGCGACAATGAGCAGTTCTTC.

On this clone itself: Other DNA sequences of this sample code for an identical CDR3. This chain uses TRBV5-1 with TRBJ1-6, with D unresolved. Per germline, CDR1 SGHRS and CDR2 YFSETQ. The CDR3 is made up of 13 amino acids. V lost 0 bases to trimming and J lost 6 bases, with 4 bases between them. The CDR3 nucleotides are TGCGCCAGCAGCTTGGACACTAATTCACCCCTCCACTTT. This codes for CASSLDTNSPLHF.

This clone was seen only once. The chain couples TRBV27 to TRBJ2-3, with D perhaps TRBD2 (6 bases). The germline CDR1 and CDR2 sequences are MNHEY and SMNVEV (reference sequence). This CDR3 contains 13 residues. Trimming left V 6 bases short and J 4 bases short, with 11 bases between. DNA of the CDR3: TGTGCCAGCAGCCGCAGGGAGGCAGATACGCAGTATTTT. Residues: CASSRREADTQYF.

In its sample, this clone was seen many times. V gene TRBV14 combines with J gene TRBJ2-1; D might be TRBD1 or TRBD2, each matching 6 bases. Trimming removed 4 bases from V and 6 bases from J, with 13 bases in between. There are 14 residues in the CDR3. Germline CDR1 SGHDN, CDR2 FVKESK. This CDR3 is CASSLQGGGNEQFF. The CDR3 nucleotides read TGTGCCAGCAGCCTTCAAGGAGGGGGCAATGAGCAGTTCTTC.

The chain joins TRBV2 to TRBJ2-7; no clear D gene. CDR1 SNHLY and CDR2 FYNNEI come from the germline V gene. V lost 6 bases and J 4 bases, leaving 7 bases between the germline ends. The CDR3 is 11 amino acids. CDR3 sequence: CASRDQYEQYF. CDR3 coding DNA: TGTGCCAGCAGAGATCAGTACGAGCAGTACTTC.

The J gene is TRBJ2-1, the V gene TRBV10-3; 11 bases match TRBD2. CDR3 size: 15 residues. V was pared by 6 bases and J by 8 bases, with 9 bases of the junction left unmatched. CDR1 and CDR2 (germline): ENHRY, SYGVKD. In nucleotides, the CDR3 is TGTGCCATCAGGATTAGCACTAGCGGGAGCGATGAGCAGTTCTTC. The encoded protein is CAIRISTSGSDEQFF.

The chain couples TRBV10-2 to TRBJ1-5; the D gene is possibly TRBD1 (5 bases). Trimming took off 6 bases at V and 2 bases at J, with 8 bases between the two ends. This CDR3 has 13 residues. CDR1 and CDR2 (germline): WSHSY, SAAADI. CDR3: CASSRDGNQPQHF. CDR3 bases: TGCGCCAGCAGCCGGGACGGCAATCAGCCCCAGCATTTT.

The V and J genes are TRBV7-9 and TRBJ1-1, with TRBD1 as a possible D gene (5 bases). V was pared by 3 bases and J by 7 bases, with 12 bases between. Germline V CDR1 and CDR2: SEHNR, FQNEAQ (reference sequence). The CDR3 extends over 13 amino acids. The CDR3 is CASSFRTGLEAFF. The CDR3, as DNA: TGTGCCAGCAGCTTCAGGACGGGGCTTGAAGCTTTCTTT.

This clone was recorded a few times. CDR3 region: CASRRDMNTEAFF. The CDR3 DNA reads as TGTGCCAGCAGACGTGACATGAACACTGAAGCTTTCTTT. The gene calls are TRBV7-3 and TRBJ1-1; no clear D. CDR1 is SGHTA and CDR2 is FQGTGA in the germline V gene. The V and J ends lost 6 bases and 0 bases respectively, with 8 bases between them. The length of the CDR3 is 13 residues.

CDR3 nucleotides: TGTGCCTGGAGGCTCACAGGGAGTGGAAACACCATATATTTT. This sequence encodes CAWRLTGSGNTIYF. This chain uses TRBV30 with TRBJ1-3, with a possible D match to TRBD1 (6 bases). Germline lookup yields CDR1 GTSNPN and CDR2 SVGIG (reference sequence). This CDR3 contains 14 residues. The V and J ends lost 3 bases and 3 bases respectively, with 12 bases between them. Variable domain in full (rest from reference TRBV30 and TRBJ1-3): SQTIHQWPATLVQPVGSPLSLECTVEGTSNPNLYWYRQAAGRGLQLLFYSVGIGQISSEVPQNLSASRPQDRQFILSSKKLLLSDSGFYLCAWRLTGSGNTIYFGEGSWLTVV.

V is TRBV5-1 and J is TRBJ1-1; 10 bases align to TRBD1. CDR1 and CDR2 (germline): SGHRS, YFSETQ. This CDR3 has 15 amino acids. V gave up 3 bases and J gave up 2 bases; unmatched junction bases: 4. In DNA, the CDR3 is TGCGCCAGCAGCTCCGGGACAGGGGTAAACACTGAAGCTTTCTTT. Translating it yields CASSSGTGVNTEAFF.

The genes are TRBV5-1 and TRBJ2-1; 10 bases map to TRBD2. V trimming: 2 bases; J trimming: 8 bases; junction bases outside the gene matches: 7. CDR3 length: 15 amino acids. Germline V gene data show CDR1 as SGHRS and CDR2 as YFSETQ. This CDR3 is CASSFSSGSAYEQFF. The CDR3 DNA sequence: TGCGCCAGCAGCTTTTCTAGCGGGAGTGCTTATGAGCAGTTCTTC.

This chain joins TRBV25-1 and TRBJ2-5; possible D gene TRBD2, 6 bases. CDR3 length: 16 residues. Trimming stripped 2 bases from V and 5 bases from J, with 18 bases between. The germline V gene encodes CDR1 MGHDK and CDR2 SYGVNS. As DNA, the CDR3 is TGTGCCAGCAGTGAAATAGGTGCGGGGTGGATGGAGACCCAGTACTTC. It yields the protein CASSEIGAGWMETQYF.

The chain has TRBV30 and TRBJ1-2, with 9 nucleotides matching TRBD1. The CDR3 loop spans 13 amino acids. V trimming: 4 bases; J trimming: 5 bases; junction bases outside the gene matches: 5. Germline values: CDR1 GTSNPN, CDR2 SVGIG (reference sequence). CDR3 sequence (DNA): TGTGCCTGGACCAGGACAGGGGATTATGGCTACACCTTC. This gives the protein CAWTRTGDYGYTF.

CDR3 protein: CASSLGRGRGQSPLHF. The CDR3, as DNA: TGCGCCAGCAGCTTGGGCCGTGGTAGAGGACAGTCACCCCTCCACTTT. The V and J genes are TRBV5-1 and TRBJ1-6; perhaps TRBD1 as D (6 bases). The CDR3 covers 16 residues. Trimming took 0 bases from V and 10 from J, leaving 17 bases between them. Germline values: CDR1 SGHRS, CDR2 YFSETQ.

The V call is TRBV5-1, the J call TRBJ1-1; D not resolved. The CDR3 runs 16 residues. Germline loops: CDR1 SGHRS, CDR2 YFSETQ. Trimming shortened V by 0 bases and J by 1 base, and 13 bases separated the two germline ends. CDR3 DNA: TGCGCCAGCAGCTTGGGGGCAGCGTTATCGAACACTGAAGCTTTCTTT. Its protein is CASSLGAALSNTEAFF.

Written as DNA, the CDR3 is TGCGCCAGCAAGAAAGGGACAGGGGCTTATAACAGCTATGGCTACACCTTC. Translation: CASKKGTGAYNSYGYTF. This chain links TRBV5-1 with TRBJ1-2; TRBD1 agrees at 10 bases. Trimming removed 6 bases from V and 4 bases from J; junction bases left unmatched: 15. This CDR3 region has 17 residues. Germline CDR1 and CDR2: SGHRS and YFSETQ.

The chain uses TRBV2 and TRBJ2-3, with a possible D match to TRBD1 (6 bases). V lost 8 bases and J lost 1, with 16 bases in between. The CDR3 has 15 amino acids. Germline V CDR1 and CDR2: SNHLY, FYNNEI. CDR3: CASGLLRTGTDTQYF. The CDR3, as DNA: TGTGCCAGCGGGCTACTAAGGACAGGCACAGATACGCAGTATTTT.

This sequence joins TRBV10-3 and TRBJ2-5, with 8 positions matching TRBD2. This CDR3 comprises 13 residues. Per germline, CDR1 ENHRY and CDR2 SYGVKD. V trimming: 6 bases; J trimming: 2 bases; junction bases outside the gene matches: 2. CDR3 bases: TGTGCCATCAGAGCGGGAGCGCAAGAGACCCAGTACTTC. Encoded protein: CAIRAGAQETQYF.

This rearrangement joins TRBV7-2 to TRBJ2-7; tentative D call: TRBD1 (5 bases). The CDR3 covers 14 residues. Deletions cut 5 bases from V and 1 base from J, with 12 bases between. Germline loops: CDR1 SGHTA, CDR2 FQGNSA. The CDR3 reads CASSQRTSSYEQYF. The CDR3 DNA is TGTGCCAGCAGCCAAAGGACATCATCCTACGAGCAGTACTTC.

This clone was observed a handful of times. The chain joins TRBV2 to TRBJ1-6, with a weak D call TRBD1 (5 bases). The germline V gene encodes CDR1 SNHLY and CDR2 FYNNEI. The CDR3 has 14 residues. V lost 1 base to trimming and J lost 9 bases, with 10 bases between them. The CDR3 loop is CASSEEGLGSPLHF. The CDR3, as DNA: TGTGCCAGCAGTGAAGAGGGGCTCGGTTCACCCCTCCACTTT.

This chain joins TRBV10-3 and TRBJ1-1; 10 bases line up with TRBD1. Losses at the gene ends were 3 bases for V and 3 bases for J; bases not matched to a gene: 4. CDR1 and CDR2 from the germline V gene are ENHRY and SYGVKD. This CDR3 has 15 residues. The CDR3 here is CAISDQTGGYTEAFF. Written as DNA, the CDR3 is TGTGCCATCAGTGATCAGACAGGGGGCTACACTGAAGCTTTCTTT.